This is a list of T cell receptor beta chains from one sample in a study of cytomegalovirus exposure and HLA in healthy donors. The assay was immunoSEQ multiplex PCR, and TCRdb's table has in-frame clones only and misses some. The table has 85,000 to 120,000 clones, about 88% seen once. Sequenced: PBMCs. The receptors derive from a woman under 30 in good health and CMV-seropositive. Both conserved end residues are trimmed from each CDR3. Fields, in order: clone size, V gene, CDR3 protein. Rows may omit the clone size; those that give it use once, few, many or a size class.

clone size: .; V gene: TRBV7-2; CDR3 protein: ASSSTSGGVNEQY
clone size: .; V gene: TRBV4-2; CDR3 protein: ASSQERTGGASNTEAF
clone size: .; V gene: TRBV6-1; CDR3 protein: ASSETGLRETQY
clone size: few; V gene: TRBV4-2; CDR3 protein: ASSQEVTSPYNEQF
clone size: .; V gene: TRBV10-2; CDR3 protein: ASRRNRDRGLNNYGYT
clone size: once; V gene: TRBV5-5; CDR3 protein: ASSPIPGTRDYEQY
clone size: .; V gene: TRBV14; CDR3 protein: ASSPGQHNTGELF
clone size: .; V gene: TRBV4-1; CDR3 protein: ASRLQGEKPEAF
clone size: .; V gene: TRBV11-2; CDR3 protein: ASRPVVGRSGEKLF
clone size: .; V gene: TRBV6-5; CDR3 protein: ASRAQRGETQY
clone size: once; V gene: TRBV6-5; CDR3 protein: ASSYAGLTSTDTQY
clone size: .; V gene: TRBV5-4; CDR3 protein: ASSSGQGRTEAF
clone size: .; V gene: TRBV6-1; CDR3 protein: ASTVPGSYGYT
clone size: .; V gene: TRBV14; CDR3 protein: ASSQDPFWVSGTPSYEQY
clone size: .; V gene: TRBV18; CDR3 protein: ASSQGGNYGYT
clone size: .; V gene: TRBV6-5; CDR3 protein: ATWRSDNEQF
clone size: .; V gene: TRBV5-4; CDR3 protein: ASSQGTGDNYGYT
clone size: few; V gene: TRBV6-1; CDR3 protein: ASSPDRADGYT
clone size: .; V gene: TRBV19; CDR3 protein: ASSIGGQNEQF
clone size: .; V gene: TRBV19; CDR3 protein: ASSIFAGGELF
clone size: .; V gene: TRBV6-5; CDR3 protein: ASSYELARSETQY
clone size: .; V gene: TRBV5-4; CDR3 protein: ASSLGTGVGEQY
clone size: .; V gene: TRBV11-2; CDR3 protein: ASSRDGEDTGELF
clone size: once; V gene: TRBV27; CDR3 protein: ASRSEGRANTEAF
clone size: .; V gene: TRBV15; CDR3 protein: ATSRAHEYGYT
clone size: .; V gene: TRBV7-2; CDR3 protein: ASSTRDRGYPTNEKLF
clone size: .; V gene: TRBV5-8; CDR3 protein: ASSTGGNTEAF
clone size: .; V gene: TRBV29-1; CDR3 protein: SVEEGSYQGFPTDTQY
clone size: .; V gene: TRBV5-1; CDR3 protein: ASSEIGQGNTEAF
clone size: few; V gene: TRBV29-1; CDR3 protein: SVEAPRGGYT
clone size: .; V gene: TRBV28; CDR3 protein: ASSLHRRGGGNIQY
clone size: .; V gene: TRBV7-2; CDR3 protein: ASSLVPTGMNTGELF
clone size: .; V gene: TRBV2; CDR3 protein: ASSEDTGYNTEAF
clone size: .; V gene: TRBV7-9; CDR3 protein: ASSTGQGAGDTQY
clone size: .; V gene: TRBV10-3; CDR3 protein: AISEAAGGPVSTDTQY
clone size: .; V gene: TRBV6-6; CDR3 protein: ASSYLGPLEEQY
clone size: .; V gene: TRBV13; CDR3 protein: ASSINPDGAPNEQF
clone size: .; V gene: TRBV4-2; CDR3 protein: ASSQDAEAGELF
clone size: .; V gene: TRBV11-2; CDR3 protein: ASSVEGWNEQY
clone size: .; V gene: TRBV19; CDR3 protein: ASSPEARGNQPQH
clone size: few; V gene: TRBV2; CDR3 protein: ASSELGRGIGEKLF
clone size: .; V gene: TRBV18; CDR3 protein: ASSHNRGGETQY
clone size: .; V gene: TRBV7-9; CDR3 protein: ASSSGGGEEKLF
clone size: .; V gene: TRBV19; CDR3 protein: ASLLEAGRAGELF
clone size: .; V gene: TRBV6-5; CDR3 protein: ASKMDRGVTYGYT
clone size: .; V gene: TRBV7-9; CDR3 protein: ASSSGGFHQPQH
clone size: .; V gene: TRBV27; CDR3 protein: ASSGAGGTSTDTQY
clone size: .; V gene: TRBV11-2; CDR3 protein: ASSLYSGDTQY
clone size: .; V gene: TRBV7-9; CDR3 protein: ASSPGDRGREQY
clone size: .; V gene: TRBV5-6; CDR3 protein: ASSWAGLAGDEQY
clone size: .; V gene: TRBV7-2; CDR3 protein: ASSPRQGNTEAF
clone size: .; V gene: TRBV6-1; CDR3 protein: ASETGGYSNQPQH
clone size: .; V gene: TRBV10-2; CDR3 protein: ASSSPLIAGASYNEQF
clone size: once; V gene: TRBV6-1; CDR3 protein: ASSGSGGADTQY
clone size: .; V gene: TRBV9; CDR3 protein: ASSEHGQGEQF
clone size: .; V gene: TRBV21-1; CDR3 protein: ASSKGGGHQLDDYT
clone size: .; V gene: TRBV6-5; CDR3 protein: ASSTSRENGYT
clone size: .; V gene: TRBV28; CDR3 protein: ASSLTGGPNQPQH
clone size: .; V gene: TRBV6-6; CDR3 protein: ASSPTGGNTEAF
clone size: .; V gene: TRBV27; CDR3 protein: ASSFHLSGELF